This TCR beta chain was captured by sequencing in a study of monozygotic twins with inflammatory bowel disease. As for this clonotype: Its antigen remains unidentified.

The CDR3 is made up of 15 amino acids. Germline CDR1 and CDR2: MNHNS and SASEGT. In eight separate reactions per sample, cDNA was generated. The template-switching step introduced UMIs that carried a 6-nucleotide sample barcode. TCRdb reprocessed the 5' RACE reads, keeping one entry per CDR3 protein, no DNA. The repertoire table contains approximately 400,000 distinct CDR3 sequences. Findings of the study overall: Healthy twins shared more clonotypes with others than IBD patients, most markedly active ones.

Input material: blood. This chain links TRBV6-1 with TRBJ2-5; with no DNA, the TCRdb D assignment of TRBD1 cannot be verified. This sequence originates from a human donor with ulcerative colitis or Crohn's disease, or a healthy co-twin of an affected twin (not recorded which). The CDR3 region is CASSAAGAYQETQYF.